These 15 T cell receptor beta chains were sequenced from one sample in a study of cytotoxic CD8 clonotypes in ibrutinib-treated CLL. Repertoires were generated with immunoSEQ multiplex PCR, while TCRdb's copy carries only in-frame clones and drops some. There are about 130,000 clones in the sample; 75% to 85% occur only once, and about 13% lies in the top ten. The sequencing used PBMCs, collected after 12 months of ibrutinib treatment. These TCRs come from a human donor with chronic lymphocytic leukemia.

This clone has just a few counts. The chain carries TRBV18 and TRBJ2-3, with 9 nucleotides matching TRBD2. V was pared by 0 bases and J by 3 bases, with 10 bases of the junction left unmatched. Germline CDR1 and CDR2: KGHSH and LQKENI. This CDR3 spans 18 amino acids. CDR3 in DNA: TGTGCCAGCTCACCACCGGTGCTAGCGGGAAGGGGAACAGATACGCAGTATTTT. Translation: CASSPPVLAGRGTDTQYF.

The chain combines TRBV9 with TRBJ1-3, with D perhaps matching TRBD1 (6 bases). V was shortened by 3 bases and J by 4 bases, with 8 bases between the two germline ends. The CDR3 is made up of 13 amino acids. Germline loops: CDR1 SGDLS, CDR2 YYNGEE. CDR3: CASSGQEGNTIYF. For the CDR3, the DNA is TGTGCCAGCAGCGGACAGGAGGGAAACACCATATATTTT.

The V gene is TRBV27, the J gene TRBJ1-4; 9 bases align to TRBD1. Trimming took 7 bases from V and 7 from J; bases not matched to a gene: 7. Germline lookup yields CDR1 MNHEY and CDR2 SMNVEV (reference sequence). This CDR3 spans 14 amino acids. The CDR3, as DNA: TGTGCCAGCACCACAGGGGGCTGGGGTGAAAAACTGTTTTTT. Translated: CASTTGGWGEKLFF.

This rearrangement joins TRBV25-1 to TRBJ2-4; D is tentatively TRBD1 or TRBD2 (5 bases each). This CDR3 is built from 15 residues. With 0 bases removed from V and 4 bases from J, the gap between germline ends came to 10 bases. Germline assignment: CDR1 MGHDK and CDR2 SYGVNS. The CDR3 DNA reads TGTGCCAGCAGTGAATATTCCGGGGCGAAAAACATTCAGTACTTC. It specifies CASSEYSGAKNIQYF. The full variable domain, completed using reference TRBV25-1 and TRBJ2-4, is EADIYQTPRYLVIGTGKKITLECSQTMGHDKMYWYQQDPGMELHLIHYSYGVNSTEKGDLSSESTVSRIRTEHFPLTLESARPSHTSQYLCASSEYSGAKNIQYFGAGTRLSVL.

The chain links TRBV7-2 to TRBJ1-5, with no clear D. The CDR3 spans 12 residues. The V end was cut by 5 bases, the J end by 4 bases, with 6 bases between. CDR1 is SGHTA and CDR2 is FQGNSA in the germline V gene. CDR3 in DNA: TGTGCCAGCAGCCTTACTAATCAGCCCCAGCATTTT. It encodes CASSLTNQPQHF.

This clone showed up just once. This chain joins TRBV15 and TRBJ1-1; 9 nucleotides align to TRBD1. From germline, CDR1 is LNHNV and CDR2 YYDKDF (reference sequence). V dropped 0 bases and J dropped 4; count of bases not matched to a gene: 9. This CDR3 contains 17 residues. This CDR3 is CATSRDPGDRASTEAFF. The CDR3, as DNA: TGTGCCACCAGCAGAGATCCGGGGGACAGGGCGAGCACTGAAGCTTTCTTT.

The chain has TRBV4-3 and TRBJ1-4, with 9 bases matching TRBD1. Trimming removed 0 bases from V and 8 bases from J; junction bases left unmatched: 4. CDR3 length equals 15 residues. From germline, CDR1 is LGHNA and CDR2 YSLEER. The CDR3 sequence: CASSQDPTGGEKLFF. The CDR3 DNA follows: TGCGCCAGCAGCCAAGATCCAACAGGGGGCGAAAAACTGTTTTTT.

CDR3 in DNA: TGTGCCAGCAGCTTAGAGGCCCCGGGGGAAACGTTTTACGAGCAGTACTTC. Protein product: CASSLEAPGETFYEQYF. The chain recombines TRBV7-8 with TRBJ2-7, with D tentatively TRBD2 (6 bases). Germline V gives CDR1 SGHVS, CDR2 FQNEAQ. V lost 1 base to trimming and J lost 4 bases, with 20 bases between them. CDR3 length equals 17 residues.

CDR3 sequence reads: CASSRGLAGVHEQYF. CDR3 DNA sequence: TGTGCCAGCAGTCGTGGACTAGCGGGAGTACACGAGCAGTACTTC. The rearrangement joins TRBV27 to TRBJ2-7, with TRBD2 matching over 13 bases. The CDR3 totals 15 residues. The V segment lost 5 bases and the J segment 5 bases; nucleotides outside the gene matches: 6. The germline V gene encodes CDR1 MNHEY and CDR2 SMNVEV (reference sequence).

This chain uses TRBV19 with TRBJ2-1; the D gene is possibly TRBD2 (6 bases). Trimming cost V 3 bases and J 1 base, with 10 bases left between them. From germline, CDR1 is LNHDA and CDR2 SQIVND (reference sequence). The CDR3 is made up of 15 amino acids. This chain's CDR3 is CASSIELASYNEQFF. The DNA of the CDR3 is TGTGCCAGTAGTATTGAACTAGCATCCTACAATGAGCAGTTCTTC.

This rearrangement joins TRBV9 to TRBJ2-1, with TRBD2 matching over 10 bases. Germline values: CDR1 SGDLS, CDR2 YYNGEE. The J segment lost 4 bases and the V segment lost 0 bases, leaving 10 bases of the junction unmatched. The CDR3 covers 18 residues. CDR3 DNA: TGTGCCAGCAGCGTAGGTGAGACTAGCGGGTATTATTACAATGAGCAGTTCTTC. Encoded protein: CASSVGETSGYYYNEQFF.

The J gene is TRBJ2-1, the V gene TRBV18, with 10 bases that match TRBD2. Germline values: CDR1 KGHSH, CDR2 LQKENI. V dropped 0 bases and J dropped 2; count of bases not matched to a gene: 1. The length of the CDR3 is 16 residues. CDR3 region: CASSPPAGGPYNEQFF. As DNA, the CDR3 is TGTGCCAGCTCACCACCAGCGGGAGGGCCCTACAATGAGCAGTTCTTC.

This chain uses TRBV7-3 with TRBJ2-7; TRBD1 matches 11 bases. Germline V gene sequence: CDR1 SGHTA, CDR2 FQGTGA. This CDR3 contains 13 residues. After removal of 3 bases from V and 6 bases from J, the junction contained 1 base not matched to a gene. CDR3 nucleotide sequence: TGTGCCAGCAGCTTCGGGACAGGGGGCGAGCAGTACTTC. Translating it yields CASSFGTGGEQYF.

This chain links TRBV16 with TRBJ2-2, with TRBD1 matching over 7 bases. CDR1 and CDR2 (germline): KGHSY, FQNENV. Trimming took 3 bases from V and 7 from J; bases not matched to a gene: 5. The CDR3 totals 14 residues. The CDR3 nucleotides are TGTGCCAGCAGCCACAACAGGGGTGGCGGGGAGCTGTTTTTT. As protein: CASSHNRGGGELFF.

The chain carries TRBV11-3 and TRBJ2-7, with 11 nucleotides matching TRBD2. Germline values: CDR1 SGHNT, CDR2 YENEEA. The CDR3 consists of 13 residues. V was clipped by 9 bases and J by 7 bases; unmatched bases: 8. CDR3 in amino acids: CARPASGRWEQYF. The CDR3 region has the DNA TGTGCCAGGCCGGCTAGCGGGAGGTGGGAGCAGTACTTC.